The entry that follows covers one T cell receptor (beta chain) sequence. What it binds is unknown. The sample belongs to a study of cytotoxic CD8 clonotypes in ibrutinib-treated CLL. Findings and limits, study-wide: On treatment, the uncommon public clonotypes contracted or remained stable. Clonality grew at ibrutinib response; at progression, it decreased back toward baseline.

Germline CDR1 reads LNHDA; CDR2 reads SQIVND (reference sequence). V was clipped by 8 bases and J by 4 bases; unmatched bases: 7. The CDR3 is made up of 14 amino acids. A 1 in 200,000 to 1 in 1 million T cell depth was the sequencing target. Method: immunoSEQ multiplex PCR; TCRdb's copy keeps in-frame clones and lacks some. The sample yields around 150,000 clones, nearly 90% seen once. This TCR was recovered from a human donor with chronic lymphocytic leukemia. The specimen was PBMCs, collected at disease progression, from a patient treated with ibrutinib. The chain couples TRBV19 to TRBJ2-3, with TRBD2 matching 9 bases. For the CDR3, the DNA is TGTGCCAGTGGGATAGCGGGAGTCTCAGATACGCAGTATTTT. This encodes CASGIAGVSDTQYF.